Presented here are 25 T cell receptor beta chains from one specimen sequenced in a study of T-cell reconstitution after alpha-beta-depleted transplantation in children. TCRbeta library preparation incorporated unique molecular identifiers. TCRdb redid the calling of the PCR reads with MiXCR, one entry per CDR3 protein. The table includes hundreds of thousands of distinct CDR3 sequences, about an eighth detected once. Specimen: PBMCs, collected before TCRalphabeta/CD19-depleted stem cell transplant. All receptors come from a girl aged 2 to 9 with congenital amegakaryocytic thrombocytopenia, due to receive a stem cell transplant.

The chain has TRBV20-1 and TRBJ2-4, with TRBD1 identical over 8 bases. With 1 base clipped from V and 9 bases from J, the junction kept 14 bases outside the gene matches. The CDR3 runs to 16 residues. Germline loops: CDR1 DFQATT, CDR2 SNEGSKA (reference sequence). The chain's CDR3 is CSARGTGGGLLGIQYF. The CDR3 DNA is TGCAGTGCTAGAGGCACAGGGGGAGGCCTTTTGGGCATTCAGTACTTC.

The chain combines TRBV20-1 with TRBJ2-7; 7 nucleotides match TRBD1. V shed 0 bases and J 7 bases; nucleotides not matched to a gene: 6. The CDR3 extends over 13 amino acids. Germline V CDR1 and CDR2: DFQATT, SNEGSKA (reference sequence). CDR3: CSARETGAWEQYF. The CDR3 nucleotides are TGCAGTGCTAGAGAAACAGGGGCTTGGGAGCAGTACTTC.

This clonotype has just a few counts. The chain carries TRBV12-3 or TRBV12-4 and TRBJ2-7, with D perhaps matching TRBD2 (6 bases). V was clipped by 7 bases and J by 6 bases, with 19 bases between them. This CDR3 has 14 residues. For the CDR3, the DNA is TGTGCCAGCACCCTAGTGGGGCGGGATATCGAGCAGTACTTC. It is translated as CASTLVGRDIEQYF.

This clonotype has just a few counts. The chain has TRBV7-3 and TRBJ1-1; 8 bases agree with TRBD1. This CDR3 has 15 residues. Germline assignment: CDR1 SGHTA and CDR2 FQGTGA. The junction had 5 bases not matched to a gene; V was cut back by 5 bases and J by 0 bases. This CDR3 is CASSPDRGVNTEAFF. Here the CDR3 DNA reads TGTGCCAGCAGCCCCGACAGGGGCGTGAACACTGAAGCTTTCTTT.

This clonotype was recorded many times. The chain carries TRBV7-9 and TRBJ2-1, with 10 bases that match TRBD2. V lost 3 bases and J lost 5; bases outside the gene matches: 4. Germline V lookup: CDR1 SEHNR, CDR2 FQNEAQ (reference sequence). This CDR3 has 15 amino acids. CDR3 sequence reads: CASSFSGRPHNEQFF. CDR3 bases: TGTGCCAGCAGCTTTAGCGGGAGGCCCCACAATGAGCAGTTCTTC.

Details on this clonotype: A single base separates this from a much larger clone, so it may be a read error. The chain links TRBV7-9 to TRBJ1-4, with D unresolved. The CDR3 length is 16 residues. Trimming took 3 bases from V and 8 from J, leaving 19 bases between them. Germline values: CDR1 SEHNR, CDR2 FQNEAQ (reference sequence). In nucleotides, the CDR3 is TGTGCCAGCAGCTTGGCCTTCCCGGATTACGGGGAAAAACTGTTTTTT. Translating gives CASSLAFPDYGEKLFF.

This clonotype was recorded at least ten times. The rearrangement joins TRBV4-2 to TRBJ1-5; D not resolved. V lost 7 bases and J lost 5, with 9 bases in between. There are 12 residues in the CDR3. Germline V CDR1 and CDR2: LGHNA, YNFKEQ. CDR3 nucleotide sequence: TGTGCCAGCAACAACTTAGATCAGCCCCAGCATTTT. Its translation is CASNNLDQPQHF.

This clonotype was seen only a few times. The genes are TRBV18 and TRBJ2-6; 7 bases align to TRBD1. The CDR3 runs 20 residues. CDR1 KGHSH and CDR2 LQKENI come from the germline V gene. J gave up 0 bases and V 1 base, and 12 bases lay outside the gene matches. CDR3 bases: TGTGCCAGCTCACCACGGTTTCTATCACAGGGGAGCTCTGGGGCCAACGTCCTGACTTTC. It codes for CASSPRFLSQGSSGANVLTF. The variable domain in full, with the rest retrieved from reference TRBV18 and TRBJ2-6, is NAGVMQNPRHLVRRRGQEARLRCSPMKGHSHVYWYRQLPEEGLKFMVYLQKENIIDESGMPKERFSAEFPKEGPSILRIQQVVRGDSAAYFCASSPRFLSQGSSGANVLTFGAGSRLTVL.

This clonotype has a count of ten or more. Here the CDR3 DNA reads TGTGCCACCAGGGATTATTTTCACAATGAGCAGTTCTTC. It codes for CATRDYFHNEQFF. This chain uses TRBV15 with TRBJ2-1; D remains ambiguous. The germline V gene encodes CDR1 LNHNV and CDR2 YYDKDF (reference sequence). Between the trimmed V and J ends, which lost 6 bases and 5 bases, there was a span of 11 bases. The CDR3 spans 13 residues.

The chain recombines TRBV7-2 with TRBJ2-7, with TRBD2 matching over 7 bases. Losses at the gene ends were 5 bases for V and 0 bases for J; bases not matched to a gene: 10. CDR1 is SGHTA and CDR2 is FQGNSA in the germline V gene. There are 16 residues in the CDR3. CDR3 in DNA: TGTGCCAGCAGCCCGGATAGCGGGTTGAGCTCCTACGAGCAGTACTTC. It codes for CASSPDSGLSSYEQYF.

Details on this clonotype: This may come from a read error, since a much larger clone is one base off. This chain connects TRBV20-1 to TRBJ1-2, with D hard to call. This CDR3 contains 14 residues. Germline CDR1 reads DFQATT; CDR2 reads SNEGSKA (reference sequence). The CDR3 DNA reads TGCAGTGCTAGGACCCTACTAGCGAACTATGGCGACACCTTC. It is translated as CSARTLLANYGDTF.

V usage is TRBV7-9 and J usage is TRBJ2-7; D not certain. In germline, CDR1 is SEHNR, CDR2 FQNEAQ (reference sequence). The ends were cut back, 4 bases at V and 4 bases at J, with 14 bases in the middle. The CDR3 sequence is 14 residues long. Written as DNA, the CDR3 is TGTGCCAGCAGCTATGACCTTGTCGTATACGAGCAGTACTTC. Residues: CASSYDLVVYEQYF.

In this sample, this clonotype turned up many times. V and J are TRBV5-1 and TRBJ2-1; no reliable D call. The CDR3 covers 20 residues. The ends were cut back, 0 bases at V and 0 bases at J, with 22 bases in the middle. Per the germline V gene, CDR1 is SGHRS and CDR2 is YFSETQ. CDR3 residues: CASSLGVSASVKSSYNEQFF. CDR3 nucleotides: TGCGCCAGCAGCTTGGGCGTCTCAGCGAGCGTTAAAAGCTCCTACAATGAGCAGTTCTTC.

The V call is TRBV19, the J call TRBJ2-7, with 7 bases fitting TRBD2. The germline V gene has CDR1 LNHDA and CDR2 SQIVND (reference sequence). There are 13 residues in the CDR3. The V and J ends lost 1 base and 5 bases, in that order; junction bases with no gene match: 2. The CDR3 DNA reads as TGTGCCAGTAGTATAGGACTAGCCGACGAGCAGTACTTC. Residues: CASSIGLADEQYF.

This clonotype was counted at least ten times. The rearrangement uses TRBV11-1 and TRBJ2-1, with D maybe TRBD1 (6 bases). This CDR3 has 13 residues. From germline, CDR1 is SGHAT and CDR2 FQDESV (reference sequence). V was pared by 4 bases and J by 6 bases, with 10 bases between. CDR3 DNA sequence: TGTGCCAGCAGCTCCGGACAGACCAATGAGCAGTTCTTC. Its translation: CASSSGQTNEQFF. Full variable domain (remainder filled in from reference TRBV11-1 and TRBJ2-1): EAEVAQSPRYKITEKSQAVAFWCDPISGHATLYWYRQILGQGPELLVQFQDESVVDDSQLPKDRFSAERLKGVDSTLKIQPAELGDSAMYLCASSSGQTNEQFFGPGTRLTVL.

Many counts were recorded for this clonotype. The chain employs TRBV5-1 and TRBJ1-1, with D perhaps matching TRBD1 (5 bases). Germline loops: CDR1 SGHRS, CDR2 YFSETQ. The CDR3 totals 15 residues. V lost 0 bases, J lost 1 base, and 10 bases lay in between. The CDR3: CASSLEGAWNTEAFF. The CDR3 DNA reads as TGCGCCAGCAGCTTGGAAGGGGCATGGAACACTGAAGCTTTCTTT.

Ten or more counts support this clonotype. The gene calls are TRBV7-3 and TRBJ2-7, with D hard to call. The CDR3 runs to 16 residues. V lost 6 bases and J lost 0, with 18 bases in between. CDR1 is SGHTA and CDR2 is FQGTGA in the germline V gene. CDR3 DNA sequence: TGTGCCAGCAGACTCCACCTTGCCAGGAGCTCCTACGAGCAGTACTTC. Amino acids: CASRLHLARSSYEQYF.

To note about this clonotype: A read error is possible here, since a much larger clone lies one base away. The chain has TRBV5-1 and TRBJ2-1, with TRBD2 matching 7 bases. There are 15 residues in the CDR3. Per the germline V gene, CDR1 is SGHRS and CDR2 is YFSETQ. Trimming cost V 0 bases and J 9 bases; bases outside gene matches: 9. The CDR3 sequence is CASSLASGKFIEQFF. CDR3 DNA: TGCGCCAGCAGCTTGGCGAGCGGGAAGTTCATTGAGCAGTTCTTC.

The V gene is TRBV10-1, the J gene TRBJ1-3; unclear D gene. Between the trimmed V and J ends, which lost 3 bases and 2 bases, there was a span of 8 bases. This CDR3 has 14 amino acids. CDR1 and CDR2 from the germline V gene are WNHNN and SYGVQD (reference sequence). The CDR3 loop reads CASSDGVAGNTIYF. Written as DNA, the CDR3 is TGCGCCAGCAGTGATGGGGTAGCTGGAAACACCATATATTTT.

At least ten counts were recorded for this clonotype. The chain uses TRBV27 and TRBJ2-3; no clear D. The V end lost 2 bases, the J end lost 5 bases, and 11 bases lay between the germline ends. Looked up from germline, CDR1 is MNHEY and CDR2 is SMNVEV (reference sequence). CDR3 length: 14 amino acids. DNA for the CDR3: TGTGCCAGCAGTTTAACCCCCTGGGGAGATACGCAGTATTTT. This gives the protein CASSLTPWGDTQYF.

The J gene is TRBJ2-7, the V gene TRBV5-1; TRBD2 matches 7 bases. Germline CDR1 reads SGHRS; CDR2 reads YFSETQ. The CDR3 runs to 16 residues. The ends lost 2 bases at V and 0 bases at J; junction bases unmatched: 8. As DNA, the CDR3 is TGCGCCAGCAGCTTCGGGGGAGGGCCCCTCTCCTACGAGCAGTACTTC. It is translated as CASSFGGGPLSYEQYF.

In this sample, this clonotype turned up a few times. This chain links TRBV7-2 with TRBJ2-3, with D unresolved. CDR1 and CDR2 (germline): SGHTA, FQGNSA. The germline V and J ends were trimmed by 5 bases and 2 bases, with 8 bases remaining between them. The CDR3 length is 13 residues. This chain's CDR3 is CASSRRFTDTQYF. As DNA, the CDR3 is TGTGCCAGCAGCCGAAGATTCACAGATACGCAGTATTTT. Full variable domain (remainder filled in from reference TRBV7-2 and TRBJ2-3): GAGVSQSPSNKVTEKGKDVELRCDPISGHTALYWYRQSLGQGLEFLIYFQGNSAPDKSGLPSDRFSAERTGGSVSTLTIQRTQQEDSAVYLCASSRRFTDTQYFGPGTRLTVL.

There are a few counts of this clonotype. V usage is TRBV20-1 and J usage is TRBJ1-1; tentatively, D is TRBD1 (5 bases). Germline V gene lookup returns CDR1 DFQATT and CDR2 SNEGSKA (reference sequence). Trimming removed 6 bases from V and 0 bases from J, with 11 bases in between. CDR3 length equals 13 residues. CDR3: CSAPTAMNTEAFF. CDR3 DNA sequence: TGCAGTGCCCCGACAGCCATGAACACTGAAGCTTTCTTT.

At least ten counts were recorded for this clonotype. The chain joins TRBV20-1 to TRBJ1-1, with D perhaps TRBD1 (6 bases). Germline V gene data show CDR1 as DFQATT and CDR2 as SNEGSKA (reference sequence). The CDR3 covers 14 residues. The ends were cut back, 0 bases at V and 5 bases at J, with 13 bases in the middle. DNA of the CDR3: TGCAGTGCTAGAGATCGAAGGGGGGAGACTGAAGCTTTCTTT. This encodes CSARDRRGETEAFF.

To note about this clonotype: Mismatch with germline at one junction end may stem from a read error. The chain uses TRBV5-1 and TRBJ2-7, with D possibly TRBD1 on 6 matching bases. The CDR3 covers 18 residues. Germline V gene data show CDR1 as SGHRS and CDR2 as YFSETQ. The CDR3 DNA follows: TGCGCCAGCCGCTTGGGGGCCCCCGCTACTAGTTCGGTCTACGAGCAGTACTTC. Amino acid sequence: CASRLGAPATSSVYEQYF. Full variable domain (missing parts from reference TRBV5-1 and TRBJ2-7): KAGVTQTPRYLIKTRGQQVTLSCSPISGHRSVSWYQQTPGQGLQFLFEYFSETQRNKGNFPGRFSGRQFSNSRSEMNVSTLELGDSALYLCASRLGAPATSSVYEQYFGPGTRLTVT.